This T cell receptor (beta chain) came from a study of blood T cells in healthy people across ages (dated by TCRdb to between 2014 and 2017). The study in broad terms: In model experiments, roughly one uniquely barcoded TCR beta cDNA molecule per two T cells was captured by template switching. The study measured age-related changes in TCR beta repertoire diversity using deep sequencing normalized with unique cDNA molecular identifiers. The donors were split into four age groups: young (average around 17 years), middle-aged (39), aged (roughly 68) and long-lived (approximately 89). To avoid experimental bias, donors of different ages were distributed randomly across sequencing lanes. The study analyzed two additional independent replicas of 1 million unique cDNA reads from the same blood draw for two donors, one aged 18 to 29 and one aged 80 or older. Study-level results and caveats: Compared with the aged group, the long-lived group had more naive CD4+ T cells, fewer expanded clones and increased TCR diversity, a pattern suggesting age selection. Donor CMV infection status was unknown, potentially confounding age-related changes in expanded clonotypes. As age increased, observed TCR beta diversity per million T cells dropped in a roughly linear way, and a significant reduction was already evident by age around 41. Total diversity estimates from one million sequenced T cells were considered lower bounds and underestimates. Conclusive comparison of naive and antigen-experienced compartments was prevented by the profiling of bulk unsorted PBMCs. There was a strong correlation between observed TCR beta diversity and the percentage of naive T cells measured by flow cytometry.

Libraries were prepared through 5' RACE. This sample was sequenced with an Illumina HiSeq 2500. A second PCR of about 6 to 11 cycles was run with a J-beta primer mix and a sample-barcoded 5' primer. A unique molecular identifier was introduced onto each TCR beta cDNA molecule by a template-switch 5' adaptor carrying 12 random nucleotides. At least 2.5 million CDR3-containing paired-end reads were obtained from each sample. The Mint cDNA synthesis kit, primed by a TRBC-specific oligonucleotide, was used to synthesize first-strand cDNA from all RNA. Following uracil-DNA glycosylase treatment, all cDNA underwent a first 18-cycle PCR with the universal primers M1SS and BC2_uni_R. As for the authors' bioinformatics: Normalization of each sample was performed by random selection of 1 million high-quality reads, each carrying a distinct molecular identifier. Instead of being binned into consensus sequences, reads that shared molecular identifiers were thrown out. MiTCR, set to a Q25 quality threshold and the strictest error-elimination algorithm, was used for CDR3 identification, clonotype clustering and error correction. A nonparametric unseen species model with Euler transformation was used to estimate a lower bound on total TCR beta diversity. Clones were called with MiXCR by TCRdb after fastp trimmed the public reads at Q25, and only in-frame beta chains were retained. CDR3 protein duplicates are merged, each entry listing the most common genes and DNA. TCRdb's processing, not the authors' own work, is the source of the V and J calls. The sample records about 700,000 distinct CDR3 sequences, 32% of which are singletons. The ten largest clones represent about 16% of the sample.

Worth noting for this clonotype: Its antigen target is currently unknown. No per-base quality is available; no much larger clone lies one base away.

From the cysteine up to the phenylalanine, the CDR3 has a length of 12 residues. CDR3 DNA is the only sequence kept; it has 36 bases, read in frame from the first base. CDR1 is given as MDHEN and CDR2 as SYDVKM, both from the germline V gene. Donors were a few dozen systemically healthy Caucasian individuals from Russia aged roughly 6 to 90 years. Approximately 9 milliliters of peripheral blood were collected from each donor into EDTA-treated Vacutainer tubes. Ficoll-Paque density-gradient centrifugation was used to isolate PBMCs, with at least 6 million per sample. Total RNA was extracted from PBMCs with Trizol reagent, with at least 5 micrograms obtained per sample. For every donor, an aliquot of PBMCs went through flow cytometry to measure the percentages of naive CD45RAhigh/CD27high T cells.

The source of this sequence is a woman of 80 years or more in good health. Donor details come from another sample of the same person, matched by shared clones. The V gene is TRBV28 and the J gene is TRBJ2-4, with a weak D call of TRBD1 (6 bases match). The closer fit of TRBJ2-7 to the DNA end suggests the J call may be wrong. Source material: blood. The CDR3 protein: CASVRDTYEQYF. The bases are TGTGCCAGCGTCAGGGACACCTACGAGCAGTACTTC.